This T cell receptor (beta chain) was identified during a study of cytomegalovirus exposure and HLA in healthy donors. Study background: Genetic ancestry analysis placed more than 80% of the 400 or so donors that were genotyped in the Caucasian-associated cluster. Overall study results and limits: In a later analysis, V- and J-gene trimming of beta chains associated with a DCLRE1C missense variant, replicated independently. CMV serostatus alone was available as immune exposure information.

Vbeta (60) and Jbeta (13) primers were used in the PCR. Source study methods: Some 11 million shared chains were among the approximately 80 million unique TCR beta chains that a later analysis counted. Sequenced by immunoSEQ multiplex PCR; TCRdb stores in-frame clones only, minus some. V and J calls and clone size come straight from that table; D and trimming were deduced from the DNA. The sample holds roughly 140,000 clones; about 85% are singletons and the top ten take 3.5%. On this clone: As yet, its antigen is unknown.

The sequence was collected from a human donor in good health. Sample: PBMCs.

The CDR3 loop is CASSDSPVGLASYEQYF. The CDR3, as DNA: TGCGCCAGCAGTGACTCTCCAGTGGGACTAGCGTCCTACGAGCAGTACTTC. V is TRBV10-2 and J is TRBJ2-7; TRBD2 aligns across 10 bases. Germline assignment: CDR1 WSHSY and CDR2 SAAADI. The CDR3 is 17 amino acids. Germline trimming cut 3 bases from V and 1 base from J; bases unmatched to any gene: 9.